This T cell receptor (beta chain) was recovered during a study of metastatic and nonmetastatic thyroid tumors. Broader study findings: For both blood and tumor, malignant thyroid tumors reportedly showed significantly higher TCR beta diversity than benign nodules did.

No patient had received any treatment before thyroid surgery. The CDR3 sequence is 12 residues long. Germline trimming cut 5 bases from V and 12 bases from J; bases unmatched to any gene: 7. The germline V gene encodes CDR1 SGHTA and CDR2 FQGTGA. TCRdb re-called the PCR reads through MiXCR. The table records about 33,000 clones, roughly a sixth of them present only once. To note about this clone: Its antigen is unknown.

This chain connects TRBV7-3 to TRBJ2-1, with TRBD2 matching 7 bases. Sequences were obtained from blood. The sequence came from a male donor with papillary thyroid cancer or a benign thyroid nodule (not recorded which). Some clones in this sample may be carry-over from other donors' samples. The CDR3 DNA reads as TGTGCCAGCAGCCCAGAGTCGGGGGGGCAGTTCTTC. Translation: CASSPESGGQFF.